This T cell receptor beta chain was recovered during a study of blood T cell repertoires in COVID-19. Study-wide background: Researchers got acute and convalescent COVID-19 samples from the United States, Italy and Spain. T cells, B-cell-depleted T cells, or PBMCs provided the cDNA or gDNA that served as material.

Original data processing: Amplifying reference gene primers gave estimates of nucleated cell counts. Data came from immunoSEQ multiplex PCR; TCRdb stores just in-frame clones and leaves some out. V and J calls plus clone size are reproduced from that table; the DNA served to infer D and trimming. Here the sample spans under 200,000 clones, roughly 84% being singletons. The sample was peripheral blood. The clonotype comes from a woman in her seventies with COVID-19, enrolled during active disease.

The CDR3 bases are TGCGCCAGCAGCTTGGCACCACAGGGCTATGGCTACACCTTC. Translating it yields CASSLAPQGYGYTF. The J gene is TRBJ1-2, the V gene TRBV5-1, with a tentative D call TRBD1 (6 bases). Trimming removed 0 bases from V and 4 bases from J, with 10 bases in between. Germline V gene data show CDR1 as SGHRS and CDR2 as YFSETQ. The CDR3 runs 14 residues.